What follows describes a single T cell receptor (beta chain). J gave up 6 bases and V 1 base, and 5 bases lay outside the gene matches. Per the germline V gene, CDR1 is SGHVS and CDR2 is FQNEAQ. The CDR3 sequence is 15 residues long. These data originate in a study of blood T cell repertoires in COVID-19. TCRdb's table, derived via immunoSEQ multiplex PCR, lists solely in-frame clones and lacks some. The sample carries more than 20,000 clones, roughly 90% recorded once. Sequenced material: peripheral blood. The clonotype was recovered from an older man with acute or convalescent COVID-19. V gene TRBV7-8 combines with J gene TRBJ1-5, with TRBD1 matching 8 bases. The CDR3 nucleotides are TGTGCCAGCAGCTTAGTAGGACAGGGAGGTCAGCCCCAGCATTTT. Amino acid sequence: CASSLVGQGGQPQHF.